The 9 T cell receptor beta chains below all came from one sample that was sequenced in a study of radiotherapy plus CTLA-4 blockade in lung cancer. Sequencing used immunoSEQ multiplex PCR; TCRdb keeps in-frame clones, though not all of them. The table shows 100,000 to 150,000 clones, with nearly 80% occurring only once. The material was peripheral blood, obtained from a patient treated with radiotherapy plus ipilimumab. These receptor sequences come from a human donor with non-small cell lung cancer who had a partial response to radiotherapy plus ipilimumab.

The V call is TRBV5-1, the J call TRBJ2-7, with 7 nucleotides matching TRBD1. The CDR3 totals 13 residues. Per germline, CDR1 SGHRS and CDR2 YFSETQ. CDR3 sequence: CASSSRQGREQYV. The CDR3 DNA sequence: TGTGCCAGCAGCTCCCGACAGGGTCGGGAGCAGTACGTC.

The chain has TRBV4-1 and TRBJ1-4, with TRBD1 matching over 8 bases. CDR3 length equals 12 residues. J gave up 10 bases and V 4 bases, and 2 bases lay outside the gene matches. Germline values: CDR1 MGHRA, CDR2 YSYEKL. CDR3 residues: CASSPGTGKLFF. The CDR3 DNA reads as TGCGCCAGCAGCCCTGGGACAGGAAAACTGTTTTTT.

This clone was picked up one time. The rearrangement uses TRBV19 and TRBJ1-5; TRBD1 agrees at 10 bases. CDR3 size: 14 residues. Germline CDR1 reads LNHDA; CDR2 reads SQIVND (reference sequence). V trimming: 6 bases; J trimming: 4 bases; junction bases outside the gene matches: 3. The CDR3 spells CASRPDRGNQPQHF. CDR3 in DNA: TGTGCCAGTAGACCGGACAGGGGGAATCAGCCCCAGCATTTT.

The V gene is TRBV5-1, the J gene TRBJ2-5; 12 bases are a match to TRBD2. The better agreement between TRBJ2-7 and the DNA end casts doubt on the J call. CDR1 and CDR2 from the germline V gene are SGHRS and YFSETQ. This CDR3 comprises 14 residues. The CDR3 reads CASRTSGRTYEQYF. For the CDR3, the DNA is TGCGCCAGCAGAACTAGCGGGAGGACCTACGAGCAGTACTTC.

This clone appeared a few times. The junction departs from the called germline gene at one end, perhaps through a read error. This CDR3 is also generated by other DNA sequences in the sample. V gene TRBV4-1 combines with J gene TRBJ2-3; no clear D. This CDR3 contains 14 residues. Germline V gene lookup returns CDR1 MGHRA and CDR2 YSYEKL. The CDR3 nucleotides read TGTGCCAGCAGCCAAGATCGGTCCACAGATACGCAGTATTTT. Its protein is CASSQDRSTDTQYF.

The gene calls are TRBV7-2 and TRBJ2-7, with a weak D call TRBD2 (5 bases). V lost 2 bases, J lost 2 bases, and 13 bases lay in between. The germline gives CDR1 SGHTA, CDR2 FQGNSA. This CDR3 has 15 residues. The CDR3 is CASSLFRGQTYEQYF. CDR3 nucleotides: TGTGCCAGCAGCTTATTTCGCGGGCAAACCTACGAGCAGTACTTC.

The rearrangement links TRBV27 to TRBJ1-5, with 9 bases matching TRBD1. V gave up 6 bases and J gave up 2 bases; unmatched junction bases: 8. Germline loops: CDR1 MNHEY, CDR2 SMNVEV (reference sequence). The CDR3 is 16 amino acids. CDR3 sequence reads: CASSRQGEQGNQPQHF. As DNA, the CDR3 is TGTGCCAGCAGCCGACAGGGGGAACAGGGCAATCAGCCCCAGCATTTT.

The rearrangement joins TRBV10-3 to TRBJ2-2, with a tentative D call TRBD1 (5 bases). V lost 7 bases to trimming and J lost 2 bases, with 11 bases between them. The CDR3 covers 14 residues. Germline CDR1 is ENHRY and CDR2 is SYGVKD. CDR3 in amino acids: CAITSGLNTGELFF. The CDR3 nucleotides read TGTGCCATCACCTCAGGGTTAAACACCGGGGAGCTGTTTTTT.

This clone was observed a single time. The chain has TRBV27 and TRBJ2-5; possible D gene TRBD2, 6 bases. V was cut by 6 bases and J by 3 bases, with 26 bases left in between. The length of the CDR3 is 18 residues. Germline V CDR1 and CDR2: MNHEY, SMNVEV (reference sequence). The CDR3 DNA follows: TGTGCCAGCAGCCTAGGGACTTGTCCTCCCTTGGATAAAGAGACCCAGTACTTC. This encodes CASSLGTCPPLDKETQYF.